Presented here are 13 T cell receptor beta chains from one specimen sequenced in a study of cytomegalovirus exposure and HLA in healthy donors. PCR involved 60 Vbeta and 13 Jbeta primers. Data came from immunoSEQ multiplex PCR; TCRdb stores just in-frame clones and leaves some out. Of over 110,000 clones in the sample, around four fifths were seen once. The material sequenced was PBMCs. The receptors come from a male donor in good health and CMV-seropositive.

This clone appeared once. The chain has TRBV5-4 and TRBJ2-1; TRBD2 aligns across 10 bases. Germline lookup yields CDR1 SGHNT and CDR2 YYREEE (reference sequence). CDR3 length: 16 residues. V gave up 1 base and J gave up 5 bases; unmatched junction bases: 6. This CDR3 reads CASSLSGTSVHNEQFF. CDR3 coding DNA: TGTGCCAGCAGCTTGTCAGGGACTAGCGTTCACAATGAGCAGTTCTTC.

This clone was seen only once. V usage is TRBV10-3 and J usage is TRBJ2-7; 9 nucleotides align to TRBD2. The CDR3 length is 16 residues. Germline V gives CDR1 ENHRY, CDR2 SYGVKD. V trimming: 6 bases; J trimming: 3 bases; junction bases outside the gene matches: 12. CDR3 bases: TGTGCCATCAGCTCTTCTAGCGGGGACCGATACTACGAGCAGTACTTC. It specifies CAISSSSGDRYYEQYF.

This clone appeared a single time. This chain connects TRBV6-1 to TRBJ1-6; D uncertain. Germline V gene sequence: CDR1 MNHNS, CDR2 SASEGT. V gave up 3 bases and J gave up 7 bases, with 10 bases separating them. This CDR3 spans 14 amino acids. Here the CDR3 DNA reads TGTGCCAGCAGTGACCCGGGAGGGAATTCACCCCTCCACTTT. Translation: CASSDPGGNSPLHF.

The chain couples TRBV7-9 to TRBJ1-3; D gene unclear. This CDR3 is 14 amino acids long. Per germline, CDR1 SEHNR and CDR2 FQNEAQ (reference sequence). Between the trimmed V and J ends, which lost 2 bases and 1 base, there was a span of 6 bases. CDR3 region: CASSLSVSGNTIYF. The DNA for the CDR3 is TGTGCCAGCAGCTTATCAGTTTCTGGAAACACCATATATTTT.

The chain joins TRBV11-2 to TRBJ2-7, with 7 bases identical to TRBD2. Looked up from germline, CDR1 is SGHAT and CDR2 is FQNNGV. Trimming removed 4 bases from V and 3 bases from J; junction bases left unmatched: 3. The CDR3 covers 13 residues. CDR3 coding DNA: TGTGCCAGCAGCTACGGGACTAACTACGAGCAGTACTTC. It is translated as CASSYGTNYEQYF.

V and J are TRBV9 and TRBJ2-7; D remains unclear. This CDR3 region has 13 residues. CDR1 and CDR2 from the germline V gene are SGDLS and YYNGEE. V was pared by 4 bases and J by 2 bases, with 10 bases between. CDR3 in amino acids: CASSLDGAYEQYF. The CDR3 DNA sequence: TGTGCCAGCAGCTTAGACGGAGCCTACGAGCAGTACTTC.

The V gene is TRBV30, the J gene TRBJ2-7; 8 bases agree with TRBD2. Germline V gene lookup returns CDR1 GTSNPN and CDR2 SVGIG (reference sequence). CDR3 length: 13 amino acids. J was trimmed by 2 bases and V by 4 bases; bases with no gene match: 4. DNA of the CDR3: TGTGCCTGGACTTTAGCGGGACCCTACGAGCAGTACTTC. This sequence encodes CAWTLAGPYEQYF. Full variable domain (outside the CDR3, taken from reference TRBV30 and TRBJ2-7): SQTIHQWPATLVQPVGSPLSLECTVEGTSNPNLYWYRQAAGRGLQLLFYSVGIGQISSEVPQNLSASRPQDRQFILSSKKLLLSDSGFYLCAWTLAGPYEQYFGPGTRLTVT.

This clone has just one count. The chain carries TRBV5-4 and TRBJ2-5; D gene unclear. V lost 2 bases and J 2 bases, leaving 7 bases between the germline ends. This CDR3 comprises 13 residues. Per germline, CDR1 SGHNT and CDR2 YYREEE (reference sequence). The CDR3 DNA sequence: TGTGCCAGCAGCTTACCACTGCAAGAGACCCAGTACTTC. Protein: CASSLPLQETQYF. Based on the CDR3 plus reference TRBV5-4 and TRBJ2-5, the full variable domain is ETGVTQSPTHLIKTRGQQVTLRCSSQSGHNTVSWYQQALGQGPQFIFQYYREEENGRGNFPPRFSGLQFPNYSSELNVNALELDDSALYLCASSLPLQETQYFGPGTRLLVL.

V gene TRBV5-1 combines with J gene TRBJ2-5, with 7 bases that match TRBD1. Germline lookup yields CDR1 SGHRS and CDR2 YFSETQ. With 6 bases clipped from V and 4 bases from J, the junction kept 12 bases outside the gene matches. The CDR3 consists of 15 residues. The CDR3 nucleotides are TGCGCCAGCAACCTCGCAGGGGGTGGTTTAGAGACCCAGTACTTC. The encoded protein is CASNLAGGGLETQYF.

Notes on this clone: The junction departs from the called germline gene at one end, perhaps through a read error. The DNA of the CDR3 is TGCGCCAGCAGTGAGAGCGGGGGCTACCCCTTC. It translates to CASSESGGYPF. This chain joins TRBV5-1 and TRBJ1-2; a possible D gene is TRBD1 (6 bases). This CDR3 contains 11 residues. The germline V gene has CDR1 SGHRS and CDR2 YFSETQ.

V usage is TRBV14 and J usage is TRBJ2-7; possible D gene TRBD2, 6 bases. CDR3 length: 16 amino acids. Looked up from germline, CDR1 is SGHDN and CDR2 is FVKESK. Trimming cost V 5 bases and J 2 bases, with 19 bases left between them. CDR3: CASSSLGGLVPYEQYF. DNA for the CDR3: TGTGCCAGCAGCTCCCTCGGGGGACTTGTACCCTACGAGCAGTACTTC.

This clone appeared a single time. The chain is built from TRBV19 and TRBJ1-5; D unresolved. The CDR3 has 13 residues. CDR1 is LNHDA and CDR2 is SQIVND in the germline V gene (reference sequence). V lost 5 bases and J lost 6, with 11 bases in between. The CDR3: CASSPQASQPQHF. The DNA of the CDR3 is TGTGCCAGTAGTCCTCAGGCGTCTCAGCCCCAGCATTTT. Drawing the rest from reference TRBV19 and TRBJ1-5, the complete variable domain is DGGITQSPKYLFRKEGQNVTLSCEQNLNHDAMYWYRQDPGQGLRLIYYSQIVNDFQKGDIAEGYSVSREKKESFPLTVTSAQKNPTAFYLCASSPQASQPQHFGDGTRLSIL.

This chain links TRBV4-1 with TRBJ1-2, with a possible D match to TRBD1 (6 bases). Trimming left V 3 bases short and J 1 base short, with 18 bases between. Germline loops: CDR1 MGHRA, CDR2 YSYEKL. The CDR3 runs to 17 residues. In nucleotides, the CDR3 is TGCGCCAGCAGCCACCTTACCGGGACACGAAATAACTATGGCTACACCTTC. This codes for CASSHLTGTRNNYGYTF.